Listed below are T cell receptor beta chains from one sample, sequenced in a study of T cell responses to AZD1222 COVID-19 vaccine. TCRdb keeps only in-frame clones here, not all; method: immunoSEQ multiplex PCR. The sample has 120,000 to 150,000 clones; just over 85% are singletons. The specimen was peripheral blood, collected 28 days after the second AZD1222 dose. The receptors originated from an adult who received the AZD1222 COVID-19 vaccine. The CDR3 runs from the conserved cysteine through the conserved F or W. The order of the fields is D gene, J gene, clone size, V gene, CDR3 DNA, CDR3 protein. A D gene is named only where the DNA matches it firmly. Only some rows state a clone size, as once, few, many or a class for expanded clones.

d_gene: NA
j_gene: TRBJ1-2
abundance: NA
v_gene: TRBV18
CDR3nt: TGTGCCAGCTCACCACCGAAGGGGGAGAGGTATGGCTACACCTTC
CDR3aa: CASSPPKGERYGYTF

d_gene: TRBD1
j_gene: TRBJ1-1
abundance: NA
v_gene: TRBV19
CDR3nt: TGTGCCAGTAGTAGGACAGGGTTTGATGGCGCTGAAGCTTTCTTT
CDR3aa: CASSRTGFDGAEAFF

d_gene: NA
j_gene: TRBJ1-3
abundance: NA
v_gene: TRBV4-1
CDR3nt: TGCGCCAGCAGCCCAGGGGATCTCTCTGGAAACACCATATATTTT
CDR3aa: CASSPGDLSGNTIYF

d_gene: TRBD1
j_gene: TRBJ1-2
abundance: NA
v_gene: TRBV6-5
CDR3nt: TGTGCCAGCAGGGTGGGACAGGGGGCCAACTATGGCTACACCTTC
CDR3aa: CASRVGQGANYGYTF

d_gene: NA
j_gene: TRBJ1-2
abundance: NA
v_gene: TRBV6-1
CDR3nt: TGTGCCAGCAGTGAAGTGAGGAATGGTGGCTACACCTTC
CDR3aa: CASSEVRNGGYTF

d_gene: NA
j_gene: TRBJ2-7
abundance: NA
v_gene: TRBV3-1/TRBV3-2
CDR3nt: TGTGCCAGCAGCCAAGGGCTGGGCGGCAACTACGAGCAGTACTTC
CDR3aa: CASSQGLGGNYEQYF

d_gene: TRBD1
j_gene: TRBJ1-6
abundance: NA
v_gene: TRBV5-1
CDR3nt: TGCGCCAGCAGCCCCGGGGGGGCATGGGACAGTCACAATTCACCCCTCCACTTT
CDR3aa: CASSPGGAWDSHNSPLHF

d_gene: NA
j_gene: TRBJ1-1
abundance: few
v_gene: TRBV10-1
CDR3nt: TGCGCCAGCAACCCGATCAACACTGAAGCTTTCTTT
CDR3aa: CASNPINTEAFF

d_gene: TRBD1
j_gene: TRBJ1-2
abundance: NA
v_gene: TRBV3-1/TRBV3-2
CDR3nt: TGTGCCAGCAGCGACAGGGTGACAGGTCACTCCACCTTC
CDR3aa: CASSDRVTGHSTF

d_gene: NA
j_gene: TRBJ2-7
abundance: NA
v_gene: TRBV30
CDR3nt: TGTGCCTGGAAAGGGACCCCTTTAGAGCAGTACTTC
CDR3aa: CAWKGTPLEQYF

d_gene: NA
j_gene: TRBJ2-1
abundance: NA
v_gene: TRBV6-6
CDR3nt: TGTGCCGGTTTTTATGAGCAGTTCTTC
CDR3aa: CAGFYEQFF

d_gene: TRBD1
j_gene: TRBJ1-3
abundance: NA
v_gene: TRBV3-1/TRBV3-2
CDR3nt: TGTGCCAGCAGCCACCAGGGGGACTCTGGAAACACCATATATTTT
CDR3aa: CASSHQGDSGNTIYF

d_gene: NA
j_gene: TRBJ2-1
abundance: NA
v_gene: TRBV2
CDR3nt: TGTGCCAGCAGGGGAAGTGGGTACAATGAGCAGTTCTTC
CDR3aa: CASRGSGYNEQFF

d_gene: NA
j_gene: TRBJ1-5
abundance: NA
v_gene: TRBV27
CDR3nt: TGTGCCAGCAGTTTAGGACAGTTCAATCAGCCCCAGCATTTT
CDR3aa: CASSLGQFNQPQHF

d_gene: NA
j_gene: TRBJ1-6
abundance: NA
v_gene: TRBV7-2
CDR3nt: TGTGCCAGCAGCTTTTCTCGGCAGGGATACTATAATTCACCCCTCCACTTT
CDR3aa: CASSFSRQGYYNSPLHF

d_gene: NA
j_gene: TRBJ1-2
abundance: NA
v_gene: TRBV6-5
CDR3nt: TGTGCCAGCAGCCTAGGGGAGAACTATGGCTACACCTTC
CDR3aa: CASSLGENYGYTF

d_gene: NA
j_gene: TRBJ1-6
abundance: NA
v_gene: TRBV19
CDR3nt: TGTGCCAGTAGTACTACAGCATATAATTCACCCCTCCACTTT
CDR3aa: CASSTTAYNSPLHF

d_gene: NA
j_gene: TRBJ1-6
abundance: few
v_gene: TRBV9
CDR3nt: TGTGCCAGCAGTAACGTCGGGGGGGGCAATTCACCCCTCCACTTT
CDR3aa: CASSNVGGGNSPLHF

d_gene: NA
j_gene: TRBJ2-3
abundance: NA
v_gene: TRBV7-9
CDR3nt: TGTGCCAGCAGCTTAGTAGTGGGGTTGGATACGCAGTATTTT
CDR3aa: CASSLVVGLDTQYF

d_gene: NA
j_gene: TRBJ2-2
abundance: few
v_gene: TRBV18
CDR3nt: TGTGCCAGCCTCCTGGGACTCGCGGGGAACACCGGGGAGCTGTTTTTT
CDR3aa: CASLLGLAGNTGELFF

d_gene: TRBD1
j_gene: TRBJ2-7
abundance: few
v_gene: TRBV5-1
CDR3nt: TGCGCCAGCAGCATCCAAGGGGGCGCTTACTACGAGCAGTACTTC
CDR3aa: CASSIQGGAYYEQYF

d_gene: TRBD1
j_gene: TRBJ1-5
abundance: NA
v_gene: TRBV15
CDR3nt: TGTGCCACCAGCAGAGAGACAGGGGGGTACCAGCCCCAGCATTTT
CDR3aa: CATSRETGGYQPQHF

d_gene: NA
j_gene: TRBJ2-3
abundance: NA
v_gene: TRBV28
CDR3nt: TGTGCCAGCAGTCCTTCAGGGGAGCGGAAAGATACGCAGTATTTT
CDR3aa: CASSPSGERKDTQYF

d_gene: NA
j_gene: TRBJ2-2
abundance: NA
v_gene: TRBV11-3
CDR3nt: TGTGCCAGCAGCTTAGAGGCCTCCAACACCGGGGAGCTGTTTTTT
CDR3aa: CASSLEASNTGELFF

d_gene: NA
j_gene: TRBJ2-5
abundance: NA
v_gene: TRBV29-1
CDR3nt: TGCAGCGTTGAGTGGGAGACCCAGTACTTC
CDR3aa: CSVEWETQYF

d_gene: TRBD1
j_gene: TRBJ2-7
abundance: NA
v_gene: TRBV28
CDR3nt: TGTGCCAGCAGTTTTAGGGGGCCTTCCTACGAGCAGTACTTC
CDR3aa: CASSFRGPSYEQYF

d_gene: NA
j_gene: TRBJ2-7
abundance: NA
v_gene: TRBV6-1
CDR3nt: TGTGCCAGCAGTGCCTCAAACCTTGGGCTGGGCTCCTACGAGCAGTACTTC
CDR3aa: CASSASNLGLGSYEQYF

d_gene: NA
j_gene: TRBJ1-2
abundance: NA
v_gene: TRBV14
CDR3nt: TGTGCCAGCAGCCAAGTCCCTGGCCCAATCTATGGCTACACCTTC
CDR3aa: CASSQVPGPIYGYTF

d_gene: NA
j_gene: TRBJ1-5
abundance: NA
v_gene: TRBV12-5
CDR3nt: TGTGCTAGTGGGAGTATATCCGCGGGCAATCAGCCCCAGCATTTT
CDR3aa: CASGSISAGNQPQHF

d_gene: NA
j_gene: TRBJ2-7
abundance: NA
v_gene: TRBV28
CDR3nt: TGTGCCAGCAACACGCAGGGTCGCGTCTACGAGCAGTACTTC
CDR3aa: CASNTQGRVYEQYF

d_gene: NA
j_gene: TRBJ1-6
abundance: once
v_gene: TRBV27
CDR3nt: TGTGCCAGCGGGGCGGCGAGGACTTATAATTCACCCCTCCACTTT
CDR3aa: CASGAARTYNSPLHF

d_gene: NA
j_gene: TRBJ1-1
abundance: NA
v_gene: TRBV18
CDR3nt: TGTGCCAGCTCACCAGGGGCCCAGAACACTGAAGCTTTCTTT
CDR3aa: CASSPGAQNTEAFF

d_gene: NA
j_gene: TRBJ2-7
abundance: NA
v_gene: TRBV7-9
CDR3nt: TGTGCCAGCAGCTTAACCACACAATCCTCCTACGAGCAGTACTTC
CDR3aa: CASSLTTQSSYEQYF

d_gene: NA
j_gene: TRBJ1-4
abundance: NA
v_gene: TRBV2
CDR3nt: TGTGCCAGCAGTGAAGCGCTACTGGGAAATGAAAAACTGTTTTTT
CDR3aa: CASSEALLGNEKLFF

d_gene: NA
j_gene: TRBJ2-1
abundance: once
v_gene: TRBV5-1
CDR3nt: TGCGCCAGCAGCTTATTAGGGGAATCCTACAATGAGCAGTTCTTC
CDR3aa: CASSLLGESYNEQFF

d_gene: NA
j_gene: TRBJ1-3
abundance: NA
v_gene: TRBV7-9
CDR3nt: TGTGCCAGCAGCTTACAATTCGAGGGCCCCTCTGGAAACACCATATATTTT
CDR3aa: CASSLQFEGPSGNTIYF

d_gene: NA
j_gene: TRBJ1-6
abundance: NA
v_gene: TRBV19
CDR3nt: TGTGCCAGTGGATCGGGTGCGGGGGAATCACCCCTCCACTTT
CDR3aa: CASGSGAGESPLHF

d_gene: NA
j_gene: TRBJ2-7
abundance: NA
v_gene: TRBV28
CDR3nt: TGTGCCAGCAGTTTACACAGCTCCTACGAGCAGTACTTC
CDR3aa: CASSLHSSYEQYF

d_gene: NA
j_gene: TRBJ2-1
abundance: NA
v_gene: TRBV5-1
CDR3nt: TGCGCCAGCAGCTCGACTCGAAGCTCCTACAATGAGCAGTTCTTC
CDR3aa: CASSSTRSSYNEQFF

d_gene: NA
j_gene: TRBJ1-6
abundance: NA
v_gene: TRBV12-5
CDR3nt: TGTGCTAGTGGCCCCGGGGAAGCGGGTTCACCCCTCCACTTT
CDR3aa: CASGPGEAGSPLHF

d_gene: NA
j_gene: TRBJ2-1
abundance: once
v_gene: TRBV5-1
CDR3nt: TGCGCCAGCAGCTTGGAGTCCCCGTACAATGAGCAGTTCTTC
CDR3aa: CASSLESPYNEQFF

d_gene: TRBD1
j_gene: TRBJ1-4
abundance: NA
v_gene: TRBV7-8
CDR3nt: TGTGCCAGCAGCCCGAGGACAGGGCTTCTTGCAACTAATGAAAAACTGTTTTTT
CDR3aa: CASSPRTGLLATNEKLFF

d_gene: NA
j_gene: TRBJ1-6
abundance: NA
v_gene: TRBV28
CDR3nt: TGTGCCAGCAAGCAACAGCTTAATTCACCCCTCCACTTT
CDR3aa: CASKQQLNSPLHF

d_gene: NA
j_gene: TRBJ2-5
abundance: NA
v_gene: TRBV11-2
CDR3nt: TGTGCCAGCAGCTTAGGGACGGCCGAGACCCAGTACTTC
CDR3aa: CASSLGTAETQYF

d_gene: NA
j_gene: TRBJ1-5
abundance: once
v_gene: TRBV6-5
CDR3nt: TGTGCCAGCAGACCCGGGACGGCCAATCAGCCCCAGCATTTT
CDR3aa: CASRPGTANQPQHF

d_gene: NA
j_gene: TRBJ1-4
abundance: few
v_gene: TRBV23-1
CDR3nt: TGCGCCAGCAGTCAATCGATCGGGGGTGGAAAACTGTTTTTT
CDR3aa: CASSQSIGGGKLFF

d_gene: TRBD2
j_gene: TRBJ2-2
abundance: NA
v_gene: TRBV14
CDR3nt: TGTGCCAGCAGCCAAGATCGAGCGATCGACGGACTAGCGGGATCCGGGGAGCTGTTTTTT
CDR3aa: CASSQDRAIDGLAGSGELFF

d_gene: NA
j_gene: TRBJ2-7
abundance: few
v_gene: TRBV2
CDR3nt: TGTGCCAGGAGAAGAGACTTCTCCTACGAGCAGTACTTC
CDR3aa: CARRRDFSYEQYF

d_gene: NA
j_gene: TRBJ1-2
abundance: NA
v_gene: TRBV19
CDR3nt: TGTGCCAGTAGTATAGATAGGGGTGGCTACACCTTC
CDR3aa: CASSIDRGGYTF

d_gene: NA
j_gene: TRBJ1-2
abundance: once
v_gene: TRBV6-6
CDR3nt: TGTGCCAGCAGTTACTCGAGTTTTACGGAGAATGGCTACACCTTC
CDR3aa: CASSYSSFTENGYTF

d_gene: NA
j_gene: TRBJ1-5
abundance: NA
v_gene: TRBV30
CDR3nt: TGTGCCTGGAGTGTAGTGGGTACTCAGCCCCAGCATTTT
CDR3aa: CAWSVVGTQPQHF

d_gene: NA
j_gene: TRBJ1-6
abundance: few
v_gene: TRBV19
CDR3nt: TGTCCCGCCCCCAACGACCGGGACCAAAGAAATTCACCCCTCCACTTT
CDR3aa: CPAPNDRDQRNSPLHF